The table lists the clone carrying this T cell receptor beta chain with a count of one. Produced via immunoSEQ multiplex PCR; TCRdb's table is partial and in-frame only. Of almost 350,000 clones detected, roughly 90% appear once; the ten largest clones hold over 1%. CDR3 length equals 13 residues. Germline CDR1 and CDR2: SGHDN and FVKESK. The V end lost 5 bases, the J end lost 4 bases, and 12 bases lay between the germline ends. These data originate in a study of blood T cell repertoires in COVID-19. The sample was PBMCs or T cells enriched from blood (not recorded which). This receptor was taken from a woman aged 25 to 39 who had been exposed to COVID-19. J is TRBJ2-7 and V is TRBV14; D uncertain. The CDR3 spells CASSDTVRYEQYF. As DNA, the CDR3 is TGTGCCAGCAGCGACACCGTCCGTTACGAGCAGTACTTC.